This is a list of T cell receptor beta chains from one sample in a study of cytomegalovirus exposure and HLA in healthy donors. TCRdb's table, derived via immunoSEQ multiplex PCR, lists solely in-frame clones and lacks some. The sample contains some 99,000 clones, about two thirds of which appear only once. The source material was PBMCs. The receptors were sampled from a woman in her 70s in good health and CMV-seropositive. CDR3s include the opening cysteine and the closing phenylalanine or tryptophan. Fields, in order: CDR3 protein, CDR3 DNA, clone size, J gene, D gene, V gene. D genes are given only for firm matches. Some rows have no size entry. The others give once, few or many, or a class for an expanded clone.

CASSPAQGGPYEQYF TGCGCCAGCAGCCCCGCTCAGGGGGGACCCTACGAGCAGTACTTC . TRBJ2-7 . TRBV5-1
CASYRTGANTEAFF TGTGCCAGCTATCGTACAGGGGCCAACACTGAAGCTTTCTTT . TRBJ1-1 TRBD1 TRBV28
CASSLEGGYGVNEKLFF TGCGCCAGCAGCTTGGAGGGCGGATACGGGGTTAATGAAAAACTGTTTTTT . TRBJ1-4 . TRBV5-1
CASSLTGQGEAFF TGTGCCAGCAGTTTAACGGGACAGGGTGAAGCTTTCTTT . TRBJ1-1 TRBD1 TRBV27
CASSLLQVPNTGELFF TGTGCCAGCTCACTCTTACAGGTGCCGAACACCGGGGAGCTGTTTTTT . TRBJ2-2 . TRBV18
CASSPDSKNTEAFF TGTGCCAGCTCACCGGACAGCAAGAACACTGAAGCTTTCTTT once TRBJ1-1 . TRBV18
CASSPGQGGAEAFF TGTGCCAGTAGTCCGGGACAGGGAGGCGCTGAAGCTTTCTTT . TRBJ1-1 TRBD1 TRBV19
CASRLYEQYF TGTGCCAGCAGGTTATACGAGCAGTACTTC . TRBJ2-7 . TRBV21-1
CASSLSWGGRDTQYF TGTGCCAGCAGCTTGAGTTGGGGGGGCCGAGATACGCAGTATTTT few TRBJ2-3 . TRBV5-4
CASSLFSGGPSQTQYF TGTGCCAGCAGTTTATTTTCGGGGGGGCCTTCCCAGACCCAGTACTTC few TRBJ2-5 TRBD2 TRBV27
CASSPVPPVTLHF TGTGCCAGCAGCCCAGTCCCCCCCGTGACCCTCCACTTT once TRBJ1-6 . TRBV11-2
CASTYGTAFPSSTDTQYF TGTGCCAGTACCTATGGGACAGCTTTCCCCTCTAGCACAGATACGCAGTATTTT . TRBJ2-3 TRBD1 TRBV19
CSVDHREKAFF TGCAGCGTTGATCACAGGGAAAAAGCTTTCTTT few TRBJ1-1 . TRBV29-1
CSVVPQETNTGELFF TGCAGCGTTGTCCCACAGGAAACGAACACCGGGGAGCTGTTTTTT . TRBJ2-2 . TRBV29-1
CASSLDSPTGVGTQYF TGTGCCAGCAGCTTAGACTCCCCGACAGGGGTCGGGACCCAGTACTTC few TRBJ2-5 TRBD1 TRBV11-2
CASSLVGQGTEAFF TGTGCCAGCAGCTTAGTCGGACAGGGAACTGAAGCTTTCTTT . TRBJ1-1 TRBD1 TRBV7-2
CASSLQGGYNEQFF TGTGCCAGCAGCCTCCAGGGGGGTTACAATGAGCAGTTCTTC . TRBJ2-1 . TRBV7-2
CASSKQGNQPQHF TGTGCCAGCAGCAAACAGGGGAATCAGCCCCAGCATTTT . TRBJ1-5 TRBD1 TRBV2
CASSVEIGGNYEQYF TGTGCCAGCAGCGTAGAGATCGGAGGTAATTACGAGCAGTACTTC . TRBJ2-7 . TRBV9
CAWRRQQMNTEAFF TGTGCCTGGAGGCGACAACAGATGAACACTGAAGCTTTCTTT once TRBJ1-1 . TRBV30
CASSVLTGNTEAFF TGTGCCAGCAGCGTATTAACAGGGAACACTGAAGCTTTCTTT . TRBJ1-1 . TRBV9
CASSSPSGTTNSPLHF TGTGCCAGCAGCTCACCCTCCGGGACAACTAATTCACCCCTCCACTTT . TRBJ1-6 . TRBV7-9
CASSPPDSLGTEAFF TGTGCCAGCTCCCCTCCGGACAGCCTCGGAACTGAAGCTTTCTTT once TRBJ1-1 . TRBV18
CASSAQGVYNSPLHF TGTGCCAGCAGTGCACAGGGAGTCTATAATTCACCCCTCCACTTT . TRBJ1-6 . TRBV2
CAISDGQGGTEAFF TGTGCCATCAGTGATGGACAGGGAGGGACTGAAGCTTTCTTT . TRBJ1-1 TRBD1 TRBV10-3
CAWSVLPGGKETQYF TGTGCCTGGAGTGTACTCCCCGGGGGGAAAGAGACCCAGTACTTC once TRBJ2-5 TRBD2 TRBV30
CASSIWSWGLVTEAFF TGTGCCAGTAGTATATGGAGCTGGGGCCTCGTCACTGAAGCTTTCTTT . TRBJ1-1 . TRBV19
CASLRTSGGQRLYEQYF TGTGCCAGCCTACGGACTAGCGGGGGACAGAGATTGTACGAGCAGTACTTC . TRBJ2-7 TRBD2 TRBV2
CASSLATSGSGNTIYF TGCGCCAGCAGCTTGGCAACCTCCGGCTCTGGAAACACCATATATTTT . TRBJ1-3 . TRBV5-1
CASSPRRDRAYNEQFF TGTGCCAGCTCACCGAGGCGAGACAGAGCTTACAATGAGCAGTTCTTC . TRBJ2-1 . TRBV18
CASSLAAGVITDTQYF TGTGCCAGCAGCTTAGCAGCGGGGGTTATCACAGATACGCAGTATTTT once TRBJ2-3 TRBD2 TRBV7-2
CASSAVGQSTDTQYF TGTGCCAGCAGTGCCGTGGGACAGAGCACAGATACGCAGTATTTT . TRBJ2-3 TRBD1 TRBV2
CAISESTVYGYTF TGTGCCATCAGTGAGTCAACAGTCTATGGCTACACCTTC . TRBJ1-2 . TRBV10-3
CAISETRLTNSGNTIYF TGTGCCATCAGTGAGACCAGGCTAACGAACTCTGGAAACACCATATATTTT few TRBJ1-3 . TRBV10-3
CASSSGTGLTYEQYF TGTGCCAGCAGCTCGGGGACAGGCCTCACCTACGAGCAGTACTTC . TRBJ2-7 TRBD1 TRBV7-8
CASSAGQGSNGYTF TGTGCCAGCAGTGCGGGACAGGGTTCTAATGGCTACACCTTC . TRBJ1-2 TRBD1 TRBV2
CAWTPAGIQRGWTDTQYF TGTGCCTGGACCCCAGCCGGGATCCAGCGGGGCTGGACAGATACGCAGTATTTT . TRBJ2-3 TRBD2 TRBV30
CASSEGHLNTGELFF TGCGCCAGCAGCGAGGGACACTTGAACACCGGGGAGCTGTTTTTT . TRBJ2-2 . TRBV5-1
CAWSLGTGRGTEAFF TGTGCCTGGAGTCTTGGGACAGGCCGCGGCACTGAAGCTTTCTTT . TRBJ1-1 TRBD1 TRBV30
CSVGKTVNEKLFF TGCAGCGTTGGTAAGACAGTCAATGAAAAACTGTTTTTT . TRBJ1-4 . TRBV29-1